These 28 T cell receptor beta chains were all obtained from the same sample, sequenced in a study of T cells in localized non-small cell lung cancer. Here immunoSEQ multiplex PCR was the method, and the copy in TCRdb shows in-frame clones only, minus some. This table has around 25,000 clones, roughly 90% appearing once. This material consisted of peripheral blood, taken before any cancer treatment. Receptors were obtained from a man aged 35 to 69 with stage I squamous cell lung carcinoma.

CDR3 loop: CASSVGTGYLGTQYF. CDR3 sequence (DNA): TGTGCCAGCAGCGTTGGGACAGGCTATCTAGGAACCCAGTACTTC. The chain uses TRBV9 and TRBJ2-5, with TRBD1 matching over 8 bases. The CDR3 covers 15 residues. The junction had 11 bases not matched to a gene; V was cut back by 2 bases and J by 8 bases. The germline gives CDR1 SGDLS, CDR2 YYNGEE. Combining the CDR3 with reference TRBV9 and TRBJ2-5 gives the whole variable domain DSGVTQTPKHLITATGQRVTLRCSPRSGDLSVYWYQQSLDQGLQFLIQYYNGEERAKGNILERFSAQQFPDLHSELNLSSLELGDSALYFCASSVGTGYLGTQYFGPGTRLLVL.

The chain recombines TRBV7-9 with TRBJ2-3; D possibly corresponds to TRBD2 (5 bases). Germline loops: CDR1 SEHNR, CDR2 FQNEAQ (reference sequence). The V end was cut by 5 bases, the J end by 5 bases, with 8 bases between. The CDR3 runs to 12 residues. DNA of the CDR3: TGTGCCAGCAGCCTTAGCGAAGATACGCAGTATTTT. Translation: CASSLSEDTQYF.

The CDR3 coding sequence is TGTGCCAGCACCAACTACCGGGCAATTGAAGCTTTCTTT. Protein sequence: CASTNYRAIEAFF. The V gene is TRBV7-2, the J gene TRBJ1-1; D is undetermined. V lost 7 bases, J lost 7 bases, and 16 bases lay in between. Germline V CDR1 and CDR2: SGHTA, FQGNSA. The CDR3 contains 13 residues. Looking up the rest from reference TRBV7-2 and TRBJ1-1 gives the full variable domain: GAGVSQSPSNKVTEKGKDVELRCDPISGHTALYWYRQSLGQGLEFLIYFQGNSAPDKSGLPSDRFSAERTGGSVSTLTIQRTQQEDSAVYLCASTNYRAIEAFFGQGTRLTVV.

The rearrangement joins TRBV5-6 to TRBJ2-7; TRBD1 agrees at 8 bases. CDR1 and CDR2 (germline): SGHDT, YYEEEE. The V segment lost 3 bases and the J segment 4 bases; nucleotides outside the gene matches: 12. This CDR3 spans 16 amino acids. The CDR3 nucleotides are TGTGCCAGCAGCTCGAACCGGAACAGGGGGTGGTACGAGCAGTACTTC. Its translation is CASSSNRNRGWYEQYF.

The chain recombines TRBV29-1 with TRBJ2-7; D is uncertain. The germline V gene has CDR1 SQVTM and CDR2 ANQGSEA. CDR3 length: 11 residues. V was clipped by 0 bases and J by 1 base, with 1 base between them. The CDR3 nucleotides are TGCAGCGTTGAAGAGTCCTACGAGCAGTACTTC. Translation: CSVEESYEQYF.

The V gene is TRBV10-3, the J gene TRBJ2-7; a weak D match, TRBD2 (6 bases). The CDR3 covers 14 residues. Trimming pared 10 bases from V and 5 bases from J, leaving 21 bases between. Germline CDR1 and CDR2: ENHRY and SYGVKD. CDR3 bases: TGTGCCAGCGAAACAACGGGACTCCGAGACGAGCAGTACTTC. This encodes CASETTGLRDEQYF.

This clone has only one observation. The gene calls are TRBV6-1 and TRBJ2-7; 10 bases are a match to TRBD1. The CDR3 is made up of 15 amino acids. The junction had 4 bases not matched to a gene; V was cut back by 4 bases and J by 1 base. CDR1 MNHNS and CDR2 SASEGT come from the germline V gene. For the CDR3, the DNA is TGTGCCAGCAGTGCCCGACAGGGGGCTTCCTACGAGCAGTACTTC. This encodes CASSARQGASYEQYF.

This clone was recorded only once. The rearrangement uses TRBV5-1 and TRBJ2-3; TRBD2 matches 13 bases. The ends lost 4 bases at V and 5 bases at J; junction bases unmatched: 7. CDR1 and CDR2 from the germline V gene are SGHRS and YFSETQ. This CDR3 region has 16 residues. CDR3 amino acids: CASSTGLAGAQDTQYF. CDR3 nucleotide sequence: TGCGCCAGCAGCACAGGACTAGCGGGGGCCCAAGATACGCAGTATTTT.

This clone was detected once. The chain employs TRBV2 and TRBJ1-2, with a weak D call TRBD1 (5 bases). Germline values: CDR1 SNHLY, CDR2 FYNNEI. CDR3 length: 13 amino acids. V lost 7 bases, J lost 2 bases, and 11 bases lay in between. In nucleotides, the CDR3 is TGTGCCAGCAAAGGGGTTTCGAACTATGGCTACACCTTC. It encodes CASKGVSNYGYTF.

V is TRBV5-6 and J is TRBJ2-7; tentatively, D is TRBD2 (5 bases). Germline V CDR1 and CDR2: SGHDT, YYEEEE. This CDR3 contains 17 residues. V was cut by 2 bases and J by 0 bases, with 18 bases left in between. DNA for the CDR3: TGTGCCAGCAGCTTACGGAAGGACTCGGGGTCCTCCTACGAGCAGTACTTC. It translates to CASSLRKDSGSSYEQYF.

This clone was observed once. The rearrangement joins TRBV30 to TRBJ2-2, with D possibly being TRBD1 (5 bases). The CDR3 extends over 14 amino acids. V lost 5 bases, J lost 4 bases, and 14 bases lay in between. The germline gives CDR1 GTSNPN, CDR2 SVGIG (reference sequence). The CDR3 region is CAWDIRVGTGELFF. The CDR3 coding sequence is TGTGCCTGGGATATCAGGGTGGGCACCGGGGAGCTGTTTTTT.

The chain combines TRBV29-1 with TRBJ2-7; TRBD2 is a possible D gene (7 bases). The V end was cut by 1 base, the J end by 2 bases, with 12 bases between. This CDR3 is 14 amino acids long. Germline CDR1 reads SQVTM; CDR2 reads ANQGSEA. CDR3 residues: CSVEVQGGPYEQYF. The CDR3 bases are TGCAGCGTTGAAGTACAGGGAGGGCCCTACGAGCAGTACTTC.

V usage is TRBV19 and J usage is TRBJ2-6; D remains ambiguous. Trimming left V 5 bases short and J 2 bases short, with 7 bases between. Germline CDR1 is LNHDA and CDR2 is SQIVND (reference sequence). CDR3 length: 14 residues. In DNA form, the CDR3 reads TGTGCCAGTAGTGGGGTAACTGGGGCCAACGTCCTGACTTTC. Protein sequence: CASSGVTGANVLTF.

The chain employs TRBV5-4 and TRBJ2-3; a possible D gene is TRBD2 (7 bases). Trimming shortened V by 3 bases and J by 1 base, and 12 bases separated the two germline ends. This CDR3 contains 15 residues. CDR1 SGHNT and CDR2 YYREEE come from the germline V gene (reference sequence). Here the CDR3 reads CASSSAGARTDTQYF. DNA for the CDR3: TGTGCCAGCAGCTCGGCGGGGGCGCGCACAGATACGCAGTATTTT.

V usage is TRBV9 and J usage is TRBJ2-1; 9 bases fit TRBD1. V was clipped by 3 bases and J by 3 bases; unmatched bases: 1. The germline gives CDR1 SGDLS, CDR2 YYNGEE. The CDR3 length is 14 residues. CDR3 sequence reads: CASSGTGVYNEQFF. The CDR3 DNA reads TGTGCCAGCAGCGGGACAGGGGTCTACAATGAGCAGTTCTTC.

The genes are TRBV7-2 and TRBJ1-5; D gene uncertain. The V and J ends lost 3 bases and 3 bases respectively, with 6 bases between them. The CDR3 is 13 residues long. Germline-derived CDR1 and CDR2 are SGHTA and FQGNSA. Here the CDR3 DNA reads TGTGCCAGCAGCTTTCCACCCAATCAGCCCCAGCATTTT. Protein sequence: CASSFPPNQPQHF.

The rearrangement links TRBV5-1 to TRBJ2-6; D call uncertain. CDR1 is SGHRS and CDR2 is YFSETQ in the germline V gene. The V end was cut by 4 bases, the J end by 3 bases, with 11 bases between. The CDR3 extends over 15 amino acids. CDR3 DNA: TGCGCCAGCAGCAGGCCCGACCATGGGGCCAACGTCCTGACTTTC. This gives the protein CASSRPDHGANVLTF.

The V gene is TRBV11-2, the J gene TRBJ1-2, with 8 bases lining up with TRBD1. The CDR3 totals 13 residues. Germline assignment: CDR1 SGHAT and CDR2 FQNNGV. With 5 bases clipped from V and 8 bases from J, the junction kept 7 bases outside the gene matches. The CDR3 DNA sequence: TGTGCCAGCAGCCGATCACAGGGGGACGGCTACACCTTC. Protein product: CASSRSQGDGYTF.

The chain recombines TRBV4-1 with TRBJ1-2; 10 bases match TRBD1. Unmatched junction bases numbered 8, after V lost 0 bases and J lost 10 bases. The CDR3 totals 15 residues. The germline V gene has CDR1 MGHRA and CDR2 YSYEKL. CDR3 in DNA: TGCGCCAGCAGCCAAGATGGTAGGGGACAGGGGATCTACACCTTC. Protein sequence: CASSQDGRGQGIYTF.

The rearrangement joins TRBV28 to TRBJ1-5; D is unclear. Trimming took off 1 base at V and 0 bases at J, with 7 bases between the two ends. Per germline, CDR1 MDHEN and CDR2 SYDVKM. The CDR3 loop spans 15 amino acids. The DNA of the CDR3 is TGTGCCAGCAGTTTATTGCGTTATAGCAATCAGCCCCAGCATTTT. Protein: CASSLLRYSNQPQHF. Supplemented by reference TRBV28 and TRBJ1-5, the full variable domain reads DVKVTQSSRYLVKRTGEKVFLECVQDMDHENMFWYRQDPGLGLRLIYFSYDVKMKEKGDIPEGYSVSREKKERFSLILESASTNQTSMYLCASSLLRYSNQPQHFGDGTRLSIL.

The CDR3 sequence: CASKSSGQGYNSPLHF. The CDR3 DNA reads as TGTGCCAGCAAAAGTTCCGGACAGGGCTATAATTCACCCCTCCACTTT. The rearrangement uses TRBV13 and TRBJ1-6; 8 nucleotides align to TRBD1. After removal of 7 bases from V and 3 bases from J, the junction contained 8 bases not matched to a gene. CDR3 length: 16 residues. In germline, CDR1 is PRHDT, CDR2 FYEKMQ (reference sequence). The variable domain in full, completed from reference TRBV13 and TRBJ1-6, reads AAGVIQSPRHLIKEKRETATLKCYPIPRHDTVYWYQQGPGQDPQFLISFYEKMQSDKGSIPDRFSAQQFSDYHSELNMSSLELGDSALYFCASKSSGQGYNSPLHFGNGTRLTVT.

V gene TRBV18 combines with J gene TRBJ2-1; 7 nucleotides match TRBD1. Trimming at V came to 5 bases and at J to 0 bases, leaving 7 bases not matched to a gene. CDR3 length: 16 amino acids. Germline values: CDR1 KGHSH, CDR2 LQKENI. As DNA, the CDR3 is TGTGCCAGCTCAGCGGGCCGGGACAGCTCCTACAATGAGCAGTTCTTC. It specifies CASSAGRDSSYNEQFF. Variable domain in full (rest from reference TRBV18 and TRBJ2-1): NAGVMQNPRHLVRRRGQEARLRCSPMKGHSHVYWYRQLPEEGLKFMVYLQKENIIDESGMPKERFSAEFPKEGPSILRIQQVVRGDSAAYFCASSAGRDSSYNEQFFGPGTRLTVL.

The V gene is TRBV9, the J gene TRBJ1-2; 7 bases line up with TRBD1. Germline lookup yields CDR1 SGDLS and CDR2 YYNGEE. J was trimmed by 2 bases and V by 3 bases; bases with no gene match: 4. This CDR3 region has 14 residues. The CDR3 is CASSGNRGNYGYTF. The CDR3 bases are TGTGCCAGCAGCGGGAACAGGGGCAACTATGGCTACACCTTC.

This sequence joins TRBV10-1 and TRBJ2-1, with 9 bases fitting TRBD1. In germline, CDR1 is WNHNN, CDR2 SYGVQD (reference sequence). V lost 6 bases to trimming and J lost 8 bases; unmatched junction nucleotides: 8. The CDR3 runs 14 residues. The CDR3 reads CASSAGTGRYEQFF. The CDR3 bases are TGCGCCAGCAGCGCCGGGACAGGGAGGTATGAGCAGTTCTTC.

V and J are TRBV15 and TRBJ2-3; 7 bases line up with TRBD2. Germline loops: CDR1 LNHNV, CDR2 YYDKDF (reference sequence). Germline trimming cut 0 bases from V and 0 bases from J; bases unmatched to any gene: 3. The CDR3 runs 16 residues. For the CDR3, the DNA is TGTGCCACCAGCAGAGATAGGGGAGGGAGCACAGATACGCAGTATTTT. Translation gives CATSRDRGGSTDTQYF.

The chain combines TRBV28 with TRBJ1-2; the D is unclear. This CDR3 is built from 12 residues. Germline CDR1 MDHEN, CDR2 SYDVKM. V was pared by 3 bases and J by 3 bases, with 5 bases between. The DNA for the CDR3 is TGTGCCAGCAGTTTGGGCCACTATGGCTACACCTTC. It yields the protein CASSLGHYGYTF.

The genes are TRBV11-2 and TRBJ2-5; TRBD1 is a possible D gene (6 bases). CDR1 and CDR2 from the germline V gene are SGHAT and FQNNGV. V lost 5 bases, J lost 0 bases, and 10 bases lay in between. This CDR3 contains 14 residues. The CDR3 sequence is CASSLRDNQETQYF. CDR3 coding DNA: TGTGCCAGCAGCCTACGGGACAACCAAGAGACCCAGTACTTC.

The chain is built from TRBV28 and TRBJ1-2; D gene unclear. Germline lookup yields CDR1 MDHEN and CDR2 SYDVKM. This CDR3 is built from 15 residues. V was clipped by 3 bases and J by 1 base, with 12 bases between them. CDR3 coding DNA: TGTGCCAGCAGTTTGCCCGGTCGGGGTAACTATGGCTACACCTTC. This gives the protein CASSLPGRGNYGYTF.